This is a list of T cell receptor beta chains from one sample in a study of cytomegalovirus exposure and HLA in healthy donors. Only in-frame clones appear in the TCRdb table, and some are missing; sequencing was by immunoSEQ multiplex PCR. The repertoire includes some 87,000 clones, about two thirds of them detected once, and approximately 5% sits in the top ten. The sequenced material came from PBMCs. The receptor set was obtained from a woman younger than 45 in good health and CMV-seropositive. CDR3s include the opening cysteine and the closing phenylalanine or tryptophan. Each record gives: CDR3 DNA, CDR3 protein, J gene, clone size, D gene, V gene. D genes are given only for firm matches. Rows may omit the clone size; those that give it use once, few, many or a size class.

DNA: TGTGCCAGCAGCTCCACTCAGGGGTTTGGGTCACCCCTCCACTTT
CDR3: CASSSTQGFGSPLHF
J: TRBJ1-6
size: few
D: NA
V: TRBV5-6

DNA: TGCGCCAGCAGCTTGGAGGGGACAGGGGGTCAGCCCCAGCATTTT
CDR3: CASSLEGTGGQPQHF
J: TRBJ1-5
size: NA
D: TRBD1
V: TRBV5-1

DNA: TGCGCCAGCAGTGCAGGTCCTCGAAATTCACCCCTCCACTTT
CDR3: CASSAGPRNSPLHF
J: TRBJ1-6
size: NA
D: NA
V: TRBV23-1

DNA: TGTGCCAGCACAAACCCCCGGGGGTACACCGGGGAGCTGTTTTTT
CDR3: CASTNPRGYTGELFF
J: TRBJ2-2
size: NA
D: NA
V: TRBV6-1

DNA: TGCGCCAGCAGCTTGGCGGGCCAAGGGGGCACTGAAGCTTTCTTT
CDR3: CASSLAGQGGTEAFF
J: TRBJ1-1
size: once
D: NA
V: TRBV5-1

DNA: TGTGCCAGCAGCTCGGGAGACCAAGAGACCCAGTACTTC
CDR3: CASSSGDQETQYF
J: TRBJ2-5
size: once
D: NA
V: TRBV5-4

DNA: TGTGCCAGTAGTATCCTGGGCGGGGGGCTCCACAATGAGCAGTTCTTC
CDR3: CASSILGGGLHNEQFF
J: TRBJ2-1
size: NA
D: TRBD2
V: TRBV19

DNA: TGTGCCAGCAGTTACTGGTCGACAGGCGACTACGAGCAGTACTTC
CDR3: CASSYWSTGDYEQYF
J: TRBJ2-7
size: NA
D: NA
V: TRBV6-6

DNA: TGTGCCAGTATGGGTAGCGGGGGGCGTAACACCGGGGAGCTGTTTTTT
CDR3: CASMGSGGRNTGELFF
J: TRBJ2-2
size: NA
D: TRBD2
V: TRBV19

DNA: TGTGCCAGCACTCAGGACAGACTCAAAAACATTCAGTACTTC
CDR3: CASTQDRLKNIQYF
J: TRBJ2-4
size: NA
D: NA
V: TRBV7-8

DNA: TGTGCCAGCCTACGGGACAGTAATTCACCCCTCCACTTT
CDR3: CASLRDSNSPLHF
J: TRBJ1-6
size: NA
D: TRBD1
V: TRBV6-5

DNA: TGTGCCAGCAGTTTATCGAGCACCGGGGAGCTGTTTTTT
CDR3: CASSLSSTGELFF
J: TRBJ2-2
size: NA
D: NA
V: TRBV27

DNA: TGTGCCAGCAGTTTTTGGGACACATCACAAGAGACCCAGTACTTC
CDR3: CASSFWDTSQETQYF
J: TRBJ2-5
size: NA
D: NA
V: TRBV28

DNA: TGTGCCAGCAGACCCCATTTGGGAGGGGAGTCACCCCTCCACTTT
CDR3: CASRPHLGGESPLHF
J: TRBJ1-6
size: few
D: NA
V: TRBV28

DNA: TGTGCCAGCGGTATCTATAGCAATCAGCCCCAGCATTTT
CDR3: CASGIYSNQPQHF
J: TRBJ1-5
size: NA
D: NA
V: TRBV2

DNA: TGTGCCAGGGGGACCGTACCAGGGGGTTGTACCGGGGAGCTGTTTTTT
CDR3: CARGTVPGGCTGELFF
J: TRBJ2-2
size: NA
D: TRBD1
V: TRBV25-1

DNA: TGCGCCAGCAGCTTGGTGACTAGCGGGGGTTTAAACTACGAGCAGTACTTC
CDR3: CASSLVTSGGLNYEQYF
J: TRBJ2-7
size: NA
D: TRBD2
V: TRBV5-1

DNA: TGTGCCAGCACTGGGAGAAATTCACCCCTCCACTTT
CDR3: CASTGRNSPLHF
J: TRBJ1-6
size: once
D: NA
V: TRBV27

DNA: TGTGCCAGCAGTTTCCAGGGGGGTGGTTACGAGCAGTACTTC
CDR3: CASSFQGGGYEQYF
J: TRBJ2-7
size: NA
D: NA
V: TRBV27

DNA: TGTGCCAGCAGTTCGAACAGGGCTTATTCACCCCTCCACTTT
CDR3: CASSSNRAYSPLHF
J: TRBJ1-6
size: NA
D: NA
V: TRBV6-5

DNA: TGCGCCAGCAGCCCCGCCGGACTAGCGGCATACAATGAGCAGTTCTTC
CDR3: CASSPAGLAAYNEQFF
J: TRBJ2-1
size: NA
D: TRBD2
V: TRBV4-3

DNA: TGTGCCAGCAGTATCGGGACTAGCGGGGGGGCAGGCACAGATACGCAGTATTTT
CDR3: CASSIGTSGGAGTDTQYF
J: TRBJ2-3
size: NA
D: TRBD2
V: TRBV2

DNA: TGTGCCAGCAGCACGTCCGGGACAGGGTCTGAAAAACTGTTTTTT
CDR3: CASSTSGTGSEKLFF
J: TRBJ1-4
size: NA
D: TRBD1
V: TRBV9

DNA: TGTGCCAGCAGTTTACGTCGGTACGAGCAGTACTTC
CDR3: CASSLRRYEQYF
J: TRBJ2-7
size: NA
D: NA
V: TRBV28

DNA: TGTGCCAGTACCGCGCCCCCGAGGAGGGCGCCGGAGCATGGCTACACCTTC
CDR3: CASTAPPRRAPEHGYTF
J: TRBJ1-2
size: NA
D: NA
V: TRBV19

DNA: TGTGCCAGCAGTTCCCCCGACAGTTTGTACGAGCAGTACTTC
CDR3: CASSSPDSLYEQYF
J: TRBJ2-7
size: few
D: NA
V: TRBV6-6

DNA: TGTGCCAGCAGTTTCGTGCTAGCGGGGCAAGAGACCCAGTACTTC
CDR3: CASSFVLAGQETQYF
J: TRBJ2-5
size: few
D: TRBD2
V: TRBV28

DNA: TGTGCCAGCAGCGGGCAGGCGTATGAAAAACTGTTTTTT
CDR3: CASSGQAYEKLFF
J: TRBJ1-4
size: NA
D: NA
V: TRBV7-2

DNA: TGTGCCAGCAGCTTAAGTCACTCAGGGGGCAGCTATGGCTACCCCTTC
CDR3: CASSLSHSGGSYGYPF
J: TRBJ1-2
size: NA
D: TRBD1
V: TRBV7-8

DNA: TGCAGCGCCAGCGGGGGAGGCACAGATACGCAGTATTTT
CDR3: CSASGGGTDTQYF
J: TRBJ2-3
size: NA
D: TRBD2
V: TRBV29-1

DNA: TGTGCCAGCTCACCACAGGACACAGGAAACACCATATATTTT
CDR3: CASSPQDTGNTIYF
J: TRBJ1-3
size: NA
D: NA
V: TRBV18

DNA: TGTGCCAGCAGTTTCAGTCAGAGCACAGATACGCAGTATTTT
CDR3: CASSFSQSTDTQYF
J: TRBJ2-3
size: NA
D: NA
V: TRBV27

DNA: TGCGCCAGCAGCCAAGATGCAGGGCGGAACACTGAAGCTTTCTTT
CDR3: CASSQDAGRNTEAFF
J: TRBJ1-1
size: NA
D: NA
V: TRBV4-3

DNA: TGTGCCAGCAGCTTGGATTTGGGGGCAACTGGGGCCAACGTCCTGACTTTC
CDR3: CASSLDLGATGANVLTF
J: TRBJ2-6
size: few
D: NA
V: TRBV5-6

DNA: TGTGCCAGCAGCACCCAACCGGGACTAAATACAGATACGCAGTATTTT
CDR3: CASSTQPGLNTDTQYF
J: TRBJ2-3
size: NA
D: TRBD2
V: TRBV9

DNA: TGTGCCAGCAGCTTATCAACAGGGTACACTGAAGCTTTCTTT
CDR3: CASSLSTGYTEAFF
J: TRBJ1-1
size: few
D: NA
V: TRBV11-2

DNA: TGTGCCAGCAGCGTAGGGAACCTCGGACAGGGGGTAAACTACAATGAGCAGTTCTTC
CDR3: CASSVGNLGQGVNYNEQFF
J: TRBJ2-1
size: NA
D: TRBD1
V: TRBV9

DNA: TGCGCCAGCAGCCAAGGGGGGGGGTACGAGTCAACAGATACGCAGTATTTT
CDR3: CASSQGGGYESTDTQYF
J: TRBJ2-3
size: few
D: TRBD2
V: TRBV4-3

DNA: TGTGCCATCAGTCGACTATCCACAGATACGCAGTATTTT
CDR3: CAISRLSTDTQYF
J: TRBJ2-3
size: NA
D: NA
V: TRBV10-3

DNA: TGCGCCAGCAGCTTACGGTCGGGACAGGGGGCGGCCTACAATGAGCAGTTCTTC
CDR3: CASSLRSGQGAAYNEQFF
J: TRBJ2-1
size: NA
D: TRBD1
V: TRBV4-3

DNA: TGTGCCAGCAGGGGCCTGGGGGCCGTGGTCACAGATACGCAGTATTTT
CDR3: CASRGLGAVVTDTQYF
J: TRBJ2-3
size: NA
D: NA
V: TRBV5-6

DNA: TGTGCCAGCAGTGACGGGTCAGGGGAAAAACTGTTTTTT
CDR3: CASSDGSGEKLFF
J: TRBJ1-4
size: NA
D: NA
V: TRBV6-1

DNA: TGTGCCAGCAGCATGAAAACTGGCACAGATACGCAGTATTTT
CDR3: CASSMKTGTDTQYF
J: TRBJ2-3
size: NA
D: NA
V: TRBV5-6

DNA: TGCGCCAGCAGTGAGTCGCAGGGGTTCAAGCAGTTCTTC
CDR3: CASSESQGFKQFF
J: TRBJ2-1
size: NA
D: NA
V: TRBV10-1

DNA: TGTGCCAGCAAGCAGGGCCCTAATCAGCCCCAGCATTTT
CDR3: CASKQGPNQPQHF
J: TRBJ1-5
size: NA
D: NA
V: TRBV2

DNA: TGTGCCAGCAGCTGGGGTGACAGCATGAACACTGAAGCTTTCTTT
CDR3: CASSWGDSMNTEAFF
J: TRBJ1-1
size: NA
D: NA
V: TRBV5-4

DNA: TGTGCCAGCGTCGGGGGGGTCCCAGATACGCAGTATTTT
CDR3: CASVGGVPDTQYF
J: TRBJ2-3
size: NA
D: TRBD2
V: TRBV28

DNA: TGTGCCAGCGGGGCGAGCGACGGCTACGAGCAGTACTTC
CDR3: CASGASDGYEQYF
J: TRBJ2-7
size: NA
D: NA
V: TRBV21-1